This T cell receptor (beta chain) appears in the sequencing data of a study of blood T cell repertoires in COVID-19. Study-level information: Acute-phase and convalescent COVID-19 samples originated in the United States, Italy and Spain. Sources were T cells, B-cell-depleted T cells, or PBMCs; the material itself was cDNA or gDNA.

The CDR3 is 13 amino acids. The germline V gene encodes CDR1 PRHDT and CDR2 FYEKMQ (reference sequence). V shed 4 bases, J shed 5 bases, and the junction held 2 bases outside the gene matches. Authors' analysis steps: Counts of nucleated cells, estimated from reference gene primer amplification, were obtained. Sequencing was performed with immunoSEQ multiplex PCR; in TCRdb, only in-frame clones are kept and a portion is missing. The V and J calls and the clone size are those of that table, but D and trimming were determined from the DNA. Among 300,000 to 400,000 clones listed, around 91% were seen once.

The clonotype was recovered from a woman aged 18-29 years who had recovered from COVID-19. The chain joins TRBV13 to TRBJ1-1, with TRBD1 identical over 9 bases. The sequenced material came from peripheral blood. For the CDR3, the DNA is TGTGCCAGCAGCTACGGACAGGGGACTGAAGCTTTCTTT. It specifies CASSYGQGTEAFF.